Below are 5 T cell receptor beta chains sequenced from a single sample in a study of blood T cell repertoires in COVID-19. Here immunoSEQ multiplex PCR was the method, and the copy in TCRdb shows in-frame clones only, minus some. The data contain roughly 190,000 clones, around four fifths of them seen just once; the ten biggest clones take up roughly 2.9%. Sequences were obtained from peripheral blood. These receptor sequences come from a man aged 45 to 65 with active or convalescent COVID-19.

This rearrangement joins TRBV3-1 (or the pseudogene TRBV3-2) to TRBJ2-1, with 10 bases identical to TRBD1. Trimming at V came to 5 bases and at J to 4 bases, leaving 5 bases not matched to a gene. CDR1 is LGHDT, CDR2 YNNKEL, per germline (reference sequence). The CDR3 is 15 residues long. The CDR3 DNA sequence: TGTGCCAGCAGCGGACAGGGGGTTTCTTACAATGAGCAGTTCTTC. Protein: CASSGQGVSYNEQFF.

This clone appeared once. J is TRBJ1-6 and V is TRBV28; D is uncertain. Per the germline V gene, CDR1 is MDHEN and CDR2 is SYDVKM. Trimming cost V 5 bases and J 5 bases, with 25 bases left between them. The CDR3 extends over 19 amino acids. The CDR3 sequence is CASSRRRIRGSLHNSPLHF. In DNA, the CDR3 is TGTGCCAGCAGTCGTCGACGGATCAGAGGCTCCCTACATAATTCACCCCTCCACTTT.

CDR3 sequence reads: CASSPTSGRTDTQYF. Written as DNA, the CDR3 is TGTGCCAGCAGTCCGACTAGCGGCCGCACAGATACGCAGTATTTT. This sequence joins TRBV6-6 and TRBJ2-3, with 9 bases lining up with TRBD2. Germline loops: CDR1 MNHNY, CDR2 SVGAGI (reference sequence). V dropped 5 bases and J dropped 1; count of bases not matched to a gene: 4. The CDR3 is 15 amino acids.

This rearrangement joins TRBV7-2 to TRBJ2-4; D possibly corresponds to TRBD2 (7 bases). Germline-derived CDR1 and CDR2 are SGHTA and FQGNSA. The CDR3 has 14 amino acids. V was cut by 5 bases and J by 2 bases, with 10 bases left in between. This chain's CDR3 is CASSQGTTKNIQYF. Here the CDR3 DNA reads TGTGCCAGCAGCCAGGGGACTACCAAAAACATTCAGTACTTC.

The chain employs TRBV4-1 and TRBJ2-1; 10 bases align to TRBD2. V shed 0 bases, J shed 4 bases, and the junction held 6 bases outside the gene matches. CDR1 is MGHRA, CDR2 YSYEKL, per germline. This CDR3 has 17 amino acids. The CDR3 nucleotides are TGCGCCAGCAGCCAAGAAGGGTCTAGCGGGGGTTACAATGAGCAGTTCTTC. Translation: CASSQEGSSGGYNEQFF.